This T cell receptor (beta chain) is drawn from a study of blood T cell repertoires in COVID-19. Only in-frame clones appear in the TCRdb table, and some are missing; sequencing was by immunoSEQ multiplex PCR. The sample includes 140,000 or so clones, about 87% of them seen just once. The TCR was taken from a human donor in a cohort sampled during active COVID-19. The sample consisted of peripheral blood.

Written as DNA, the CDR3 is TGCGCCAGCAGCATCAACAGGAAAGGCTACACCTTC. It translates to CASSINRKGYTF. The chain couples TRBV5-1 to TRBJ1-2; weak D call: TRBD1 (5 bases). The germline CDR1 and CDR2 sequences are SGHRS and YFSETQ. The ends were cut back, 4 bases at V and 8 bases at J, with 12 bases in the middle. The CDR3 has 12 residues.